Each of the 28 T cell receptor beta chains below was sequenced from the same sample in a study of Graves' ophthalmopathy and Graves' hyperthyroidism. Amplification of TCR beta CDR3 regions used RNA transcripts. Following a first-round RT-PCR that used HTBI primers, a second-round multiplex PCR was carried out. TCRdb fed the multiplex PCR reads into MiXCR, producing one record per CDR3 protein. The sample contains more than 1,000,000 distinct CDR3 sequences, about 40% of which appear only once. The specimen was peripheral blood or thyroid tissue (not recorded which). These receptors came from an adult man with Graves' hyperthyroidism.

This clonotype was detected once. This may be a read error: a much more frequent sequence differs by one nucleotide. V usage is TRBV19 and J usage is TRBJ2-7, with 7 positions matching TRBD1. V was pared by 9 bases and J by 5 bases, with 7 bases of the junction left unmatched. CDR3 length equals 12 residues. Germline V gives CDR1 LNHDA, CDR2 SQIVND (reference sequence). CDR3 amino acids: CASSSGTDEQYF. Here the CDR3 DNA reads TGTGCCAGCAGCTCCGGGACAGACGAGCAGTACTTC.

This clonotype was detected many times. This chain uses TRBV12-3 or TRBV12-4 with TRBJ1-4; a weak D match, TRBD1 (5 bases). The CDR3 extends over 13 amino acids. Trimming left V 8 bases short and J 6 bases short, with 13 bases between. CDR3: CASGRGAHEKLFF. CDR3 nucleotides: TGTGCCAGCGGGAGGGGAGCTCATGAAAAACTGTTTTTT.

This clonotype was counted at least ten times. J is TRBJ2-2 and V is TRBV7-9, with D possibly being TRBD1 or TRBD2 (5 bases each). CDR3 length: 17 residues. V was cut by 5 bases and J by 7 bases, with 23 bases left in between. Germline CDR1 is SEHNR and CDR2 is FQNEAQ (reference sequence). The CDR3 protein is CASSDGAGGSLDGELFF. As DNA, the CDR3 is TGTGCCAGCAGCGATGGGGCGGGTGGTTCCCTGGACGGGGAGCTGTTTTTT.

This clonotype was found many times. The V and J genes are TRBV15 and TRBJ2-7; a weak D match, TRBD2 (7 bases). The V gene lost 6 bases and the J gene lost 1 base, with 13 bases spanning the gap. Germline V gene lookup returns CDR1 LNHNV and CDR2 YYDKDF (reference sequence). CDR3 length: 14 amino acids. Here the CDR3 reads CATRQEGGSYEQYF. The CDR3 nucleotides are TGTGCCACCAGGCAGGAGGGGGGGTCCTACGAGCAGTACTTC.

The chain links TRBV29-1 to TRBJ2-3; D remains ambiguous. Trimming took off 6 bases at V and 2 bases at J, with 12 bases between the two ends. The germline gives CDR1 SQVTM, CDR2 ANQGSEA. The length of the CDR3 is 13 residues. The CDR3 DNA reads as TGCAGCGTATCGACCAGACTCACAGATACGCAGTATTTT. Protein: CSVSTRLTDTQYF.

This clonotype was counted at least ten times. The chain links TRBV7-9 to TRBJ1-2; D might be TRBD1 (5 bases). CDR3 length: 13 residues. CDR1 is SEHNR and CDR2 is FQNEAQ in the germline V gene (reference sequence). Trimming removed 4 bases from V and 5 bases from J, with 11 bases in between. The CDR3 reads CASSYSPGYGYTF. CDR3 bases: TGTGCCAGCAGCTACAGCCCAGGGTATGGCTACACCTTC.

This clonotype was detected a few times. The chain is built from TRBV12-3 or TRBV12-4 and TRBJ2-5; D gene ambiguous. Trimming removed 7 bases from V and 4 bases from J, with 10 bases in between. The CDR3 runs to 12 residues. The CDR3 nucleotides read TGTGCCAGCACCCCGTCGACAGAGACCCAGTACTTC. Protein product: CASTPSTETQYF.

CDR3 region: CASSLEAGRGENTEAFF. CDR3 in DNA: TGTGCCAGCAGCTTAGAAGCCGGAAGGGGAGAAAACACTGAAGCTTTCTTT. V and J are TRBV7-2 and TRBJ1-1, with D perhaps TRBD1 (5 bases). CDR1 and CDR2 from the germline V gene are SGHTA and FQGNSA. Between the trimmed V and J ends, which lost 1 base and 2 bases, there was a span of 17 bases. This CDR3 contains 17 residues.

Comments on this clonotype: The CDR3 does not end in the conserved phenylalanine or tryptophan, so this is likely a read error. The J gene is TRBJ2-7, the V gene TRBV7-2; 7 nucleotides align to TRBD2. V lost 7 bases to trimming and J lost 2 bases; unmatched junction nucleotides: 2. Per germline, CDR1 SGHTA and CDR2 FQGNSA. The CDR3 covers 12 residues. For the CDR3, the DNA is TGTGCCAGCACGCGGGAGACCTACGAGCAGTACCTC. Translated, it gives CASTRETYEQYL.

This clonotype was counted many times. The chain couples TRBV9 to TRBJ2-7, with a possible D match to TRBD2 (5 bases). The CDR3 has 13 amino acids. Per the germline V gene, CDR1 is SGDLS and CDR2 is YYNGEE. Trimming left V 0 bases short and J 4 bases short, with 8 bases between. In DNA form, the CDR3 reads TGTGCCAGCAGCGTAGGCGCGGGTTACGAGCAGTACTTC. Translation gives CASSVGAGYEQYF.

This sequence joins TRBV6-5 and TRBJ1-1; D is ambiguous. Germline V CDR1 and CDR2: MNHEY, SVGAGI. CDR3 length equals 13 residues. The V gene lost 5 bases and the J gene lost 5 bases, with 12 bases spanning the gap. CDR3 bases: TGTGCCAGCAGTGGGCAAGTATGGACTGAAGCTTTCTTT. Translation: CASSGQVWTEAFF.

In its sample, this clonotype was seen once. This sequence joins TRBV20-1 and TRBJ2-7; 7 nucleotides agree with TRBD1. In germline, CDR1 is DFQATT, CDR2 SNEGSKA (reference sequence). This CDR3 has 13 residues. The V segment lost 5 bases and the J segment 3 bases; nucleotides outside the gene matches: 7. CDR3 residues: CSAPRQGFYEQYF. CDR3 coding DNA: TGCAGTGCTCCACGACAGGGCTTCTACGAGCAGTACTTC.

V and J are TRBV6-5 and TRBJ2-5, with a possible D match to TRBD1 (9 bases). This CDR3 comprises 16 residues. V was shortened by 4 bases and J by 4 bases, with 19 bases between the two germline ends. Germline V CDR1 and CDR2: MNHEY, SVGAGI. The CDR3 sequence: CASSCPGGTGIETQYF. DNA for the CDR3: TGTGCCAGCAGTTGCCCGGGGGGGACAGGGATAGAGACCCAGTACTTC.

V usage is TRBV4-3 and J usage is TRBJ2-5; 8 nucleotides agree with TRBD1. The CDR3 sequence is 16 residues long. J lost 4 bases, V lost 1 base, and 8 bases had no gene match. CDR1 is LGHNA, CDR2 YSLEER, per germline. CDR3 bases: TGCGCCAGCAGCCAAGGGGCCGCAGGGGGCTTAGAGACCCAGTACTTC. Its translation: CASSQGAAGGLETQYF.

This rearrangement joins TRBV10-2 to TRBJ1-2; D gene uncertain. Trimming shortened V by 2 bases and J by 4 bases, and 17 bases separated the two germline ends. Germline V CDR1 and CDR2: WSHSY, SAAADI. The CDR3 has 16 amino acids. Here the CDR3 DNA reads TGCGCCAGCAGTGAGCCGGGCAGTCAAACCATCTATGGCTACACCTTC. This sequence encodes CASSEPGSQTIYGYTF.

This clonotype was recorded a few times. The chain has TRBV12-3 or TRBV12-4 and TRBJ1-2; no firm D call. The CDR3 covers 8 residues. The V end lost 7 bases, the J end lost 8 bases, and 2 bases lay between the germline ends. The CDR3 nucleotides are TGTGCCAGCAACGGCTACACCTTC. Its protein is CASNGYTF.

As concerns this clonotype: One junction end disagrees with the germline gene, perhaps due to a read error. The chain recombines TRBV2 with TRBJ1-2, with D uncertain. This CDR3 contains 17 residues. CDR1 is SNHLY, CDR2 FYNNEI, per germline. The CDR3 is CAGSERRTDIANYGYTF. The DNA of the CDR3 is TGTGCCGGCAGTGAACGAAGGACCGATATCGCTAACTATGGCTACACCTTC.

Many counts were recorded for this clonotype. The chain joins TRBV7-6 to TRBJ2-2; the match to TRBD1 covers 12 bases. Looked up from germline, CDR1 is SGHVS and CDR2 is FNYEAQ. CDR3 length: 17 amino acids. The V segment lost 1 base and the J segment 5 bases; nucleotides outside the gene matches: 5. The CDR3 coding sequence is TGTGCCAGCAGCTTAGTGTGGGACAGGGGGCGGACCGGGGAGCTGTTTTTT. Translation gives CASSLVWDRGRTGELFF.

This chain links TRBV9 with TRBJ1-5; D is possibly TRBD1 (5 bases). The ends were cut back, 4 bases at V and 6 bases at J, with 23 bases in the middle. From germline, CDR1 is SGDLS and CDR2 YYNGEE. The CDR3 runs to 17 residues. The CDR3 spells CASSPGRLWGSGQPQHF. Written as DNA, the CDR3 is TGTGCCAGCAGCCCAGGCCGCCTGTGGGGGTCGGGTCAGCCCCAGCATTTT. Based on the CDR3 plus reference TRBV9 and TRBJ1-5, the full variable domain is DSGVTQTPKHLITATGQRVTLRCSPRSGDLSVYWYQQSLDQGLQFLIQYYNGEERAKGNILERFSAQQFPDLHSELNLSSLELGDSALYFCASSPGRLWGSGQPQHFGDGTRLSIL.

V gene TRBV10-2 combines with J gene TRBJ2-5, with 14 bases lining up with TRBD2. Germline V lookup: CDR1 WSHSY, CDR2 SAAADI. V lost 7 bases and J lost 3; bases outside the gene matches: 4. The CDR3 is 15 amino acids. The CDR3 is CASKPGLAGEETQYF. CDR3 coding DNA: TGCGCCAGCAAGCCGGGACTAGCGGGGGAAGAGACCCAGTACTTC.

V gene TRBV7-2 combines with J gene TRBJ1-1, with TRBD1 as a possible D gene (5 bases). This CDR3 comprises 14 residues. The germline CDR1 and CDR2 sequences are SGHTA and FQGNSA. Trimming removed 5 bases at V and 7 bases at J, with 17 bases between. The CDR3 protein is CASSKSGGGIEAFF. The CDR3 DNA reads TGTGCCAGCAGCAAAAGCGGCGGGGGAATTGAAGCTTTCTTT.

This clonotype was seen at least ten times. The chain employs TRBV7-7 and TRBJ2-7; D tentatively fits TRBD1 or TRBD2 (5 bases each). CDR3 size: 19 residues. V shed 4 bases and J shed 0 bases, with 25 bases lying between them. CDR1 and CDR2 from the germline V gene are SSHAT and FNYEAQ (reference sequence). The DNA for the CDR3 is TGTGCCAGCAGCTCCATATCCCGGGACGGTAGGGTTTCCTCCTACGAGCAGTACTTC. Encoded protein: CASSSISRDGRVSSYEQYF.

This clonotype was seen only once. It is likely a read error, because the conserved phenylalanine at the end of the CDR3 is missing. The gene calls are TRBV5-1 and TRBJ2-2, with TRBD1 as a possible D gene (6 bases). The CDR3 is 14 amino acids. CDR1 is SGHRS, CDR2 YFSETQ, per germline. Written as DNA, the CDR3 is TGTGCCACCTCTAGGGACATAAACACCGGGGAGCTGTTTTCT. Its translation: CATSRDINTGELFS.

On this clonotype itself: This may be a read error: a much more frequent sequence differs by one nucleotide. The chain links TRBV29-1 to TRBJ1-2; tentative D call: TRBD1 (6 bases). Germline V gene data show CDR1 as SQVTM and CDR2 as ANQGSEA. With 2 bases removed from V and 7 bases from J, the gap between germline ends came to 20 bases. The CDR3 extends over 15 amino acids. In nucleotides, the CDR3 is TGCAGCGTTGAAAGGAGTCAGCAGGGGCCTTTTGGCTACACCTTC. Residues: CSVERSQQGPFGYTF. The full variable domain, its missing parts supplied by reference TRBV29-1 and TRBJ1-2, is SAVISQKPSRDICQRGTSLTIQCQVDSQVTMMFWYRQQPGQSLTLIATANQGSEATYESGFVIDKFPISRPNLTFSTLTVSNMSPEDSSIYLCSVERSQQGPFGYTFGSGTRLTVV.

This clonotype was detected many times. V usage is TRBV19 and J usage is TRBJ2-7; D is undetermined. With 3 bases removed from V and 4 bases from J, the gap between germline ends came to 4 bases. Germline V gene sequence: CDR1 LNHDA, CDR2 SQIVND (reference sequence). The CDR3 contains 11 residues. For the CDR3, the DNA is TGTGCCAGTAGTATGGGATACGAGCAGTACTTC. As protein: CASSMGYEQYF.

This clonotype was recorded many times. The genes are TRBV20-1 and TRBJ1-2; no firm D call. Trimming stripped 4 bases from V and 2 bases from J, with 8 bases between. CDR3 length: 12 amino acids. Germline loops: CDR1 DFQATT, CDR2 SNEGSKA (reference sequence). CDR3 DNA: TGCAGTGCTACACGTTCCAACTATGGCTACACCTTC. It encodes CSATRSNYGYTF.

This clonotype was counted at least ten times. The rearrangement uses TRBV7-9 and TRBJ1-1; perhaps TRBD1 as D (5 bases). The CDR3 sequence is 14 residues long. The V end was cut by 5 bases, the J end by 0 bases, with 10 bases between. The germline gives CDR1 SEHNR, CDR2 FQNEAQ (reference sequence). The CDR3: CASSRTGVNTEAFF. In DNA, the CDR3 is TGTGCCAGCAGCCGTACAGGAGTGAACACTGAAGCTTTCTTT.

J is TRBJ2-3 and V is TRBV5-1, with 9 positions matching TRBD2. Germline-derived CDR1 and CDR2 are SGHRS and YFSETQ. This CDR3 comprises 16 residues. V shed 0 bases and J 6 bases; nucleotides not matched to a gene: 8. In nucleotides, the CDR3 is TGCGCCAGCAGCTTGGCCGTTCTAGCGGGGATGGATACGCAGTATTTT. Its protein is CASSLAVLAGMDTQYF. Combining the CDR3 with reference TRBV5-1 and TRBJ2-3 gives the whole variable domain KAGVTQTPRYLIKTRGQQVTLSCSPISGHRSVSWYQQTPGQGLQFLFEYFSETQRNKGNFPGRFSGRQFSNSRSEMNVSTLELGDSALYLCASSLAVLAGMDTQYFGPGTRLTVL.